The 30 T cell receptor beta chains reported below all come from one sample, sequenced in a study of CD8 T cells in Susac syndrome. RNA, at 0.5 to 1 ug, was reverse transcribed with random hexamers. TCRdb reanalysed the immunoSEQ multiplex PCR reads using MiXCR and keeps one entry per CDR3 protein. This table holds approximately 270,000 distinct CDR3 sequences, around 93% found once. The sequenced sample consisted of CD4+ T cells from PBMCs. The receptors originated from a human donor with multiple sclerosis.

The chain carries TRBV3-1 and TRBJ2-3; D perhaps matches TRBD1 (7 bases). The CDR3 spans 16 residues. Looked up from germline, CDR1 is LGHDT and CDR2 is YNNKEL (reference sequence). The V end lost 0 bases, the J end lost 5 bases, and 15 bases lay between the germline ends. CDR3 sequence reads: CASSQDFRGAKDTQYF. For the CDR3, the DNA is TGTGCCAGCAGCCAAGATTTCAGGGGGGCGAAAGATACGCAGTATTTT.

This chain links TRBV29-1 with TRBJ2-5, with TRBD1 as a possible D gene (5 bases). Germline values: CDR1 SQVTM, CDR2 ANQGSEA. The ends were cut back, 8 bases at V and 1 base at J, with 17 bases in the middle. This CDR3 contains 14 residues. The CDR3 loop is CSPEPPDSQETQYF. The CDR3, as DNA: TGCAGCCCCGAACCGCCCGACAGCCAAGAGACCCAGTACTTC.

This chain joins TRBV19 and TRBJ2-4; D ambiguous. This CDR3 contains 13 residues. Per the germline V gene, CDR1 is LNHDA and CDR2 is SQIVND (reference sequence). V lost 6 bases and J lost 8, with 14 bases in between. CDR3 bases: TGTGCCAGTAGATCTGACCTTTCGGACATTCAGTACTTC. Protein product: CASRSDLSDIQYF. Combining the CDR3 with reference TRBV19 and TRBJ2-4 gives the whole variable domain DGGITQSPKYLFRKEGQNVTLSCEQNLNHDAMYWYRQDPGQGLRLIYYSQIVNDFQKGDIAEGYSVSREKKESFPLTVTSAQKNPTAFYLCASRSDLSDIQYFGAGTRLSVL.

This clonotype appeared a single time. The chain employs TRBV20-1 and TRBJ2-1; D might be TRBD2 (7 bases). The CDR3 runs 14 residues. Germline CDR1 is DFQATT and CDR2 is SNEGSKA (reference sequence). V was cut by 3 bases and J by 7 bases, with 16 bases left in between. CDR3 coding DNA: TGCAGTGCTAGGCGGGCGGGGGCATCAAATGAGCAGTTCTTC. Translation: CSARRAGASNEQFF.

The chain joins TRBV6-5 to TRBJ2-7; 7 bases align to TRBD1. The CDR3 consists of 14 residues. The germline gives CDR1 MNHEY, CDR2 SVGAGI. The ends lost 4 bases at V and 2 bases at J; junction bases unmatched: 5. The CDR3 here is CASSSRQGPYEQYF. Written as DNA, the CDR3 is TGTGCCAGCAGTTCACGACAGGGTCCCTACGAGCAGTACTTC.

The rearrangement uses TRBV7-2 and TRBJ2-7; tentatively, D is TRBD2 (6 bases). Germline V gene sequence: CDR1 SGHTA, CDR2 FQGNSA. Trimming stripped 5 bases from V and 2 bases from J, with 10 bases between. CDR3 length equals 13 residues. CDR3 loop: CASSPGRAYEQYV. As DNA, the CDR3 is TGTGCCAGCAGCCCCGGGAGAGCCTACGAGCAGTACGTC.

The genes are TRBV5-7 and TRBJ2-7; perhaps TRBD1 as D (6 bases). TRBV5-7 is reported as an ORF; its role is uncertain. V dropped 2 bases and J dropped 2 bases, with 17 bases sitting between them. The CDR3 is 16 residues long. This CDR3 is CASSFVGQILPYEQYV. The CDR3 DNA reads TGTGCCAGCAGCTTCGTCGGACAGATCCTACCCTACGAGCAGTACGTC.

The gene calls are TRBV19 and TRBJ1-4, with TRBD1 as a possible D gene (5 bases). CDR3 length: 13 residues. Germline-derived CDR1 and CDR2 are LNHDA and SQIVND (reference sequence). Trimming left V 4 bases short and J 8 bases short, with 11 bases between. CDR3 nucleotide sequence: TGTGCCAGTAGTACCGGGACGAAGGAAAAACTGTTTTTT. This gives the protein CASSTGTKEKLFF.

This chain connects TRBV18 to TRBJ2-2, with D hard to call. The germline CDR1 and CDR2 sequences are KGHSH and LQKENI. The CDR3 has 14 residues. V was clipped by 2 bases and J by 4 bases, with 8 bases between them. The CDR3 reads CASSPNSLTGELFF. The CDR3 DNA reads TGTGCCAGCTCACCAAACAGCCTCACCGGGGAGCTGTTTTTT.

The J gene is TRBJ2-1, the V gene TRBV6-2 or TRBV6-3; 7 nucleotides align to TRBD1. J was trimmed by 6 bases and V by 2 bases; bases with no gene match: 10. The germline gives CDR1 MNHEY, CDR2 SVGEGT. The CDR3 length is 16 residues. The CDR3 region is CASSYPRQGLGNEQFF. In nucleotides, the CDR3 is TGTGCCAGCAGTTACCCTAGACAGGGTTTGGGCAATGAGCAGTTCTTC.

The chain employs TRBV2 and TRBJ2-1; 8 bases fit TRBD2. CDR3 length: 14 residues. Germline V gives CDR1 SNHLY, CDR2 FYNNEI. Trimming removed 3 bases from V and 7 bases from J; junction bases left unmatched: 5. In nucleotides, the CDR3 is TGTGCCAGCAGTGATCGGGAGGGCTCGAATGAGCAGTTCTTC. It translates to CASSDREGSNEQFF. The variable domain in full, with the rest retrieved from reference TRBV2 and TRBJ2-1, is EPEVTQTPSHQVTQMGQEVILRCVPISNHLYFYWYRQILGQKVEFLVSFYNNEISEKSEIFDDQFSVERPDGSNFTLKIRSTKLEDSAMYFCASSDREGSNEQFFGPGTRLTVL.

The chain couples TRBV3-1 to TRBJ1-4; D is uncertain. The CDR3 consists of 12 residues. The germline gives CDR1 LGHDT, CDR2 YNNKEL (reference sequence). V lost 2 bases, J lost 10 bases, and 8 bases lay in between. This CDR3 is CASSQSNGKLFF. DNA of the CDR3: TGTGCCAGCAGCCAATCCAACGGAAAACTGTTTTTT.

The chain joins TRBV3-1 to TRBJ1-5; D gene ambiguous. Germline lookup yields CDR1 LGHDT and CDR2 YNNKEL (reference sequence). The ends were cut back, 1 base at V and 3 bases at J, with 7 bases in the middle. The CDR3 runs 14 residues. This chain's CDR3 is CASSQVQSNQPQHF. For the CDR3, the DNA is TGTGCCAGCAGCCAAGTCCAGTCCAATCAGCCCCAGCATTTT.

V usage is TRBV5-4 and J usage is TRBJ2-1; TRBD2 matches 13 bases. The CDR3 covers 16 residues. Germline CDR1 reads SGHNT; CDR2 reads YYREEE (reference sequence). V lost 2 bases and J lost 7; bases outside the gene matches: 6. CDR3 coding DNA: TGTGCCAGCAGCTTTTCTGGGGGACTAGCGGGAAATGAGCAGTTCTTC. This gives the protein CASSFSGGLAGNEQFF. The variable domain in full, with the rest retrieved from reference TRBV5-4 and TRBJ2-1, is ETGVTQSPTHLIKTRGQQVTLRCSSQSGHNTVSWYQQALGQGPQFIFQYYREEENGRGNFPPRFSGLQFPNYSSELNVNALELDDSALYLCASSFSGGLAGNEQFFGPGTRLTVL.

For the CDR3, the DNA is TGCAGCGTTGTAAGGGCAGATACGCAGTATTTT. The encoded protein is CSVVRADTQYF. This chain joins TRBV29-1 and TRBJ2-3; D call uncertain. V shed 4 bases and J shed 4 bases, with 6 bases lying between them. The CDR3 extends over 11 amino acids. Germline V CDR1 and CDR2: SQVTM, ANQGSEA.

This rearrangement joins TRBV6-1 to TRBJ1-3; no firm D call. The CDR3 is made up of 14 amino acids. Trimming cost V 4 bases and J 8 bases, with 15 bases left between them. The germline V gene encodes CDR1 MNHNS and CDR2 SASEGT. The CDR3 nucleotides are TGTGCCAGCAGTGGGTGGAGGCCCGGGGACACCATATATTTT. Its protein product is CASSGWRPGDTIYF.

V usage is TRBV10-3 and J usage is TRBJ2-5, with 11 bases matching TRBD2. The germline V gene encodes CDR1 ENHRY and CDR2 SYGVKD. The ends lost 10 bases at V and 2 bases at J; junction bases unmatched: 3. This CDR3 has 13 residues. The chain's CDR3 is CATSSGRQETQYF. CDR3 bases: TGTGCCACCTCTAGCGGGAGGCAAGAGACCCAGTACTTC.

This sequence joins TRBV5-1 and TRBJ2-1; D remains ambiguous. V gave up 7 bases and J gave up 0 bases, with 11 bases separating them. CDR3 length: 14 residues. CDR1 SGHRS and CDR2 YFSETQ come from the germline V gene. CDR3 loop: CASALQSSYNEQFF. The DNA for the CDR3 is TGCGCCAGCGCCCTCCAGAGCTCCTACAATGAGCAGTTCTTC.

The rearrangement uses TRBV20-1 and TRBJ1-1, with D possibly being TRBD1 (6 bases). The V gene's germline CDR1 is DFQATT and CDR2 SNEGSKA (reference sequence). The CDR3 sequence is 13 residues long. V was shortened by 0 bases and J by 3 bases, with 8 bases between the two germline ends. The CDR3 nucleotides read TGCAGTGCTAGAGAGACAGGATACACTGAAGCTTTCTTT. Translating it yields CSARETGYTEAFF.

The rearrangement links TRBV6-5 to TRBJ2-2; D is undetermined. Between the trimmed V and J ends, which lost 10 bases and 7 bases, there was a span of 16 bases. CDR3 length equals 13 residues. Looked up from germline, CDR1 is MNHEY and CDR2 is SVGAGI. CDR3 nucleotides: TGTGCCACCGCTAACGTGATGGGCGGGGAGCTGTTTTTT. This encodes CATANVMGGELFF.

The V and J genes are TRBV6-6 and TRBJ2-7; possible D gene TRBD1, 5 bases. Germline CDR1 and CDR2: MNHNY and SVGAGI (reference sequence). This CDR3 has 13 amino acids. With 3 bases removed from V and 7 bases from J, the gap between germline ends came to 13 bases. The CDR3: CASSYDGAREQYV. The CDR3 DNA reads as TGTGCCAGCAGTTATGATGGGGCTCGTGAGCAGTACGTC.

This sequence joins TRBV2 and TRBJ1-5, with TRBD1 matching over 8 bases. The CDR3 totals 15 residues. With 6 bases clipped from V and 6 bases from J, the junction kept 10 bases outside the gene matches. The germline gives CDR1 SNHLY, CDR2 FYNNEI. CDR3 protein: CASSVTGDEGQPQHF. In DNA form, the CDR3 reads TGTGCCAGCAGCGTGACAGGGGACGAAGGTCAGCCCCAGCATTTT. The whole variable domain, filled in from reference TRBV2 and TRBJ1-5, reads EPEVTQTPSHQVTQMGQEVILRCVPISNHLYFYWYRQILGQKVEFLVSFYNNEISEKSEIFDDQFSVERPDGSNFTLKIRSTKLEDSAMYFCASSVTGDEGQPQHFGDGTRLSIL.

This rearrangement joins TRBV5-4 to TRBJ2-3; D not certain. Germline V lookup: CDR1 SGHNT, CDR2 YYREEE (reference sequence). CDR3 length equals 15 residues. V lost 4 bases and J 4 bases, leaving 16 bases between the germline ends. CDR3 sequence (DNA): TGTGCCAGCAGCCCCGAAAGGGAAGTCGCAGATACGCAGTATTTT. Protein product: CASSPEREVADTQYF.

The V and J genes are TRBV19 and TRBJ1-4; D remains unclear. The germline CDR1 and CDR2 sequences are LNHDA and SQIVND (reference sequence). V lost 6 bases, J lost 8 bases, and 10 bases lay in between. This CDR3 region has 12 residues. The CDR3 DNA is TGTGCCAGTAGAGCCCCTGCCGAAAAACTGTTTTTT. Protein product: CASRAPAEKLFF.

In its sample, this clonotype was seen once. This chain uses TRBV11-2 with TRBJ1-1; 12 positions agree with TRBD1. This CDR3 is built from 16 residues. Germline values: CDR1 SGHAT, CDR2 FQNNGV. V was clipped by 1 base and J by 8 bases; unmatched bases: 8. In nucleotides, the CDR3 is TGTGCCAGCAGCTTAGGATTGGGACAGGGGGCGACGGAAGCTTTCTTT. Translated: CASSLGLGQGATEAFF.

V gene TRBV4-2 combines with J gene TRBJ2-7, with TRBD2 matching over 8 bases. The germline CDR1 and CDR2 sequences are LGHNA and YNFKEQ. The CDR3 spans 15 residues. The trim removed 1 base at V and 3 bases at J, leaving 5 bases unmatched. CDR3: CASSQATGGSYEQYF. DNA of the CDR3: TGTGCCAGCAGCCAAGCGACGGGGGGGAGCTACGAGCAGTACTTC.

The V call is TRBV29-1, the J call TRBJ2-1, with no clear D. V lost 4 bases to trimming and J lost 7 bases, with 17 bases between them. Germline V lookup: CDR1 SQVTM, CDR2 ANQGSEA. The CDR3 is made up of 14 amino acids. The chain's CDR3 is CSVGTPFGRNEQFF. The DNA for the CDR3 is TGCAGCGTTGGCACTCCTTTTGGCAGGAATGAGCAGTTCTTC.

This chain uses TRBV5-4 with TRBJ1-1, with TRBD1 identical over 7 bases. CDR1 SGHNT and CDR2 YYREEE come from the germline V gene (reference sequence). The CDR3 consists of 15 residues. The V and J ends lost 4 bases and 1 base, in that order; junction bases with no gene match: 7. The CDR3 region is CASSRSRGKNTEAFF. The CDR3 DNA is TGTGCCAGCAGCCGTTCCAGGGGGAAGAACACTGAAGCTTTCTTT.

This sequence joins TRBV3-1 and TRBJ2-5; maybe TRBD2 (5 bases). V was shortened by 4 bases and J by 2 bases, with 14 bases between the two germline ends. CDR1 is LGHDT and CDR2 is YNNKEL in the germline V gene (reference sequence). The CDR3 has 15 amino acids. CDR3 protein: CASSLQQSGQETQYF. The CDR3 DNA is TGTGCCAGCAGCCTCCAACAGTCGGGGCAAGAGACCCAGTACTTC.

The chain combines TRBV7-2 with TRBJ2-7; 7 bases are a match to TRBD1. The V segment lost 5 bases and the J segment 3 bases; nucleotides outside the gene matches: 7. CDR3 length: 14 amino acids. Germline loops: CDR1 SGHTA, CDR2 FQGNSA. CDR3 coding DNA: TGTGCCAGCAGCCTGGGACAGACCTTCTACGAGCAGTACTTC. It specifies CASSLGQTFYEQYF.